This T cell receptor beta chain was recovered during a study of T cells in Graves' hyperthyroidism and ophthalmopathy. Study-wide results and caveats: Peripheral blood also featured most of the thyroid clonotypes expanded above 0.001.

This clonotype occurred many times. Antigen: not known. The germline V gene encodes CDR1 SGHRS and CDR2 YFSETQ. After removal of 0 bases from V and 13 bases from J, the junction contained 14 bases not matched to a gene. The CDR3 loop spans 15 amino acids. RNA transcripts yielded amplified TCR beta CDR3 regions. Carried out on the TCR CDR3, a first-round RT-PCR used the HTBI primer set. TCRdb re-called the multiplex PCR reads with MiXCR, one entry per CDR3 protein. The table has 220,000 or so distinct CDR3 sequences, less than 20% seen once; the top ten hold around 30%. The TCR originated in a woman under 30 with Graves' ophthalmopathy. The sample was blood. This chain connects TRBV5-1 to TRBJ2-5; 8 nucleotides agree with TRBD1. The CDR3 bases are TGCGCCAGCAGCTTGGGGCAGGGGGCGGGGACTGAGAGGTACTTC. It yields the protein CASSLGQGAGTERYF.